This TCR beta chain was identified during a study of control samples from healthy donors and cancer patients. Profiled with immunoSEQ multiplex PCR; TCRdb holds only in-frame clones, not every one. Here the sample spans 150,000 to 180,000 clones, over 85% being singletons. Trimming took 8 bases from V and 4 from J; bases not matched to a gene: 13. The CDR3 has 15 amino acids. Germline-derived CDR1 and CDR2 are SEHNR and FQNEAQ (reference sequence). The chain carries TRBV7-9 and TRBJ1-2, with 7 bases fitting TRBD1. Input material: blood. This sequence was found in a man aged 40-55 years in good health. The CDR3 nucleotides read TGTGCCAGCGGCCAACCCAGACAGGGAATCTATGGCTACACCTTC. Translation gives CASGQPRQGIYGYTF. Supplemented by reference TRBV7-9 and TRBJ1-2, the full variable domain reads DTGVSQNPRHKITKRGQNVTFRCDPISEHNRLYWYRQTLGQGPEFLTYFQNEAQLEKSRLLSDRFSAERPKGSFSTLEIQRTEQGDSAMYLCASGQPRQGIYGYTFGSGTRLTVV.